This passage covers 16 T cell receptor beta chains from one sample sequenced in a study of human T cells and chemical hapten exposure. Time point defined: pre-sensitization, week 0. Indicated treatment: therapeutic diphenylcyclopropenone sensitization with weekly scalp DPC. TCRdb reprocessed the RACE reads with MiXCR, giving one entry per CDR3 protein. Among about 260,000 distinct CDR3 sequences listed, approximately 8.4% were seen once. The sequencing here drew on whole blood, taken in connection with sensitization to the hapten diphenylcyclopropenone (DPC). These receptors came from a woman in her thirties or forties with alopecia areata. Some clones in this sample may be carry-over from other donors' samples.

This clonotype came up a few times. The chain uses TRBV20-1 and TRBJ2-7, with no clear D. Trimming shortened V by 0 bases and J by 0 bases, and 3 bases separated the two germline ends. The CDR3 consists of 12 residues. Germline lookup yields CDR1 DFQATT and CDR2 SNEGSKA (reference sequence). This CDR3 is CSARDYSYEQYF. CDR3 in DNA: TGCAGTGCTAGAGACTACTCCTACGAGCAGTACTTC.

The chain couples TRBV7-6 to TRBJ2-4; D perhaps matches TRBD2 (7 bases). The germline gives CDR1 SGHVS, CDR2 FNYEAQ. The CDR3 covers 14 residues. Trimming took 5 bases from V and 8 from J, leaving 16 bases between them. CDR3 residues: CASSPGAREDIQYF. The CDR3 bases are TGTGCCAGCAGCCCGGGGGCCCGGGAGGACATTCAGTACTTC.

In its sample, this clonotype was seen many times. The rearrangement uses TRBV25-1 and TRBJ2-5; possible D gene TRBD1, 5 bases. Looked up from germline, CDR1 is MGHDK and CDR2 is SYGVNS. The CDR3 is 13 residues long. Trimming shortened V by 4 bases and J by 1 base, and 7 bases separated the two germline ends. The CDR3 loop is CASSAGLQETQYF. Written as DNA, the CDR3 is TGTGCCAGCAGTGCAGGGCTCCAAGAGACCCAGTACTTC.

This clonotype showed up just a few times. CDR3 region: CASSIGGEYGYTF. The CDR3 DNA follows: TGTGCCAGTAGTATCGGGGGAGAGTATGGCTACACCTTC. The chain combines TRBV19 with TRBJ1-2; D perhaps matches TRBD1 (5 bases). The CDR3 consists of 13 residues. V dropped 3 bases and J dropped 5 bases, with 10 bases sitting between them. Per the germline V gene, CDR1 is LNHDA and CDR2 is SQIVND (reference sequence).

This clonotype was counted only a few times. This CDR3 reads CASSRVAGGSLTDTQYF. The CDR3 nucleotides read TGTGCCAGCAGCCGGGTAGCTGGCGGGAGTCTGACAGATACGCAGTATTTT. The chain uses TRBV7-8 and TRBJ2-3, with 7 bases identical to TRBD2. The ends lost 5 bases at V and 3 bases at J; junction bases unmatched: 14. Per germline, CDR1 SGHVS and CDR2 FQNEAQ. This CDR3 spans 17 amino acids.

This chain links TRBV9 with TRBJ1-1; 8 positions match TRBD1. CDR3 length: 14 residues. Germline CDR1 is SGDLS and CDR2 is YYNGEE. With 4 bases clipped from V and 8 bases from J, the junction kept 10 bases outside the gene matches. The CDR3 loop is CASSPEPDRGEAFF. As DNA, the CDR3 is TGTGCCAGCAGCCCAGAACCAGACAGGGGCGAAGCTTTCTTT.

The sample holds a few counts of this clonotype. The rearrangement uses TRBV5-1 and TRBJ1-4; the match to TRBD1 covers 8 bases. Germline values: CDR1 SGHRS, CDR2 YFSETQ. V lost 1 base and J lost 8; bases outside the gene matches: 10. The CDR3 is 16 residues long. The CDR3 here is CASSLSPQGAGEKLFF. CDR3 in DNA: TGCGCCAGCAGCTTGTCCCCCCAGGGGGCTGGGGAAAAACTGTTTTTT.

A few counts support this clonotype. The chain uses TRBV5-1 and TRBJ1-2; TRBD1 aligns across 11 bases. J was trimmed by 6 bases and V by 7 bases; bases with no gene match: 14. CDR1 is SGHRS, CDR2 YFSETQ, per germline. The CDR3 has 16 residues. This CDR3 reads CASASGQGASWDGYTF. In DNA, the CDR3 is TGCGCCAGCGCATCTGGACAGGGGGCGAGTTGGGATGGCTACACCTTC. The variable domain in full, with the rest retrieved from reference TRBV5-1 and TRBJ1-2, is KAGVTQTPRYLIKTRGQQVTLSCSPISGHRSVSWYQQTPGQGLQFLFEYFSETQRNKGNFPGRFSGRQFSNSRSEMNVSTLELGDSALYLCASASGQGASWDGYTFGSGTRLTVV.

The V gene is TRBV10-3, the J gene TRBJ1-2, with D possibly matching TRBD1 (6 bases). The CDR3 contains 15 residues. Trimming removed 10 bases at V and 0 bases at J, with 18 bases between. CDR1 ENHRY and CDR2 SYGVKD come from the germline V gene. In DNA form, the CDR3 reads TGTGCCACCACTCCAGGGGAGGTAGCTAACTATGGCTACACCTTC. Its translation: CATTPGEVANYGYTF.

This clonotype was counted at least ten times. The chain has TRBV7-2 and TRBJ2-1; no reliable D call. Trimming took off 5 bases at V and 7 bases at J, with 24 bases between the two ends. The CDR3 contains 17 residues. Germline lookup yields CDR1 SGHTA and CDR2 FQGNSA. The CDR3 DNA reads as TGTGCCAGCAGCGCCCTTATGCCCTCTGCATTTGGGAATGAGCAGTTCTTC. This sequence encodes CASSALMPSAFGNEQFF.

The rearrangement uses TRBV3-1 and TRBJ1-1; D call uncertain. CDR1 is LGHDT and CDR2 is YNNKEL in the germline V gene (reference sequence). V was trimmed by 1 base and J by 1 base, leaving 7 bases between them. The CDR3 is 14 amino acids. The CDR3: CASSQAAGNTEAFF. The CDR3 region has the DNA TGTGCCAGCAGCCAAGCAGCGGGGAACACTGAAGCTTTCTTT.

This clonotype has more than one count but fewer than ten. This chain uses TRBV7-6 with TRBJ2-2; 10 nucleotides line up with TRBD2. This CDR3 is built from 17 residues. The junction had 6 bases not matched to a gene; V was cut back by 1 base and J by 4 bases. Germline V gives CDR1 SGHVS, CDR2 FNYEAQ. CDR3 nucleotide sequence: TGTGCCAGCAGCTTAGAACGAGCGGGAGGGGGCACCGGGGAGCTGTTTTTT. This encodes CASSLERAGGGTGELFF.

This clonotype showed up many times. The V call is TRBV20-1, the J call TRBJ1-5; D is uncertain. The V end was cut by 7 bases, the J end by 2 bases, with 15 bases between. CDR1 and CDR2 (germline): DFQATT, SNEGSKA (reference sequence). CDR3 length: 14 residues. CDR3 coding DNA: TGCAGTGTTGGCGGTGGAGGAGGCAATCAGCCCCAGCATTTT. Encoded protein: CSVGGGGGNQPQHF.

V and J are TRBV28 and TRBJ2-3; TRBD2 aligns across 11 bases. The germline gives CDR1 MDHEN, CDR2 SYDVKM. The V gene end was trimmed by 2 bases and the J gene end by 7 bases; junction bases not matched to a gene: 2. This CDR3 region has 14 residues. The CDR3 DNA reads as TGTGCCAGCAGTTTACTAGCGGGAGGATATACGCAGTATTTT. This codes for CASSLLAGGYTQYF. Full variable domain (rest looked up from reference TRBV28 and TRBJ2-3): DVKVTQSSRYLVKRTGEKVFLECVQDMDHENMFWYRQDPGLGLRLIYFSYDVKMKEKGDIPEGYSVSREKKERFSLILESASTNQTSMYLCASSLLAGGYTQYFGPGTRLTVL.

The genes are TRBV30 and TRBJ2-2, with no clear D. CDR1 GTSNPN and CDR2 SVGIG come from the germline V gene (reference sequence). V was pared by 4 bases and J by 1 base, with 4 bases between. The CDR3 loop spans 12 amino acids. This chain's CDR3 is CAWTGNTGELFF. DNA for the CDR3: TGTGCCTGGACAGGGAACACCGGGGAGCTGTTTTTT.

The rearrangement joins TRBV4-3 to TRBJ2-7; a possible D gene is TRBD1 (6 bases). The CDR3 has 15 residues. Trimming removed 0 bases at V and 2 bases at J, with 11 bases between. CDR1 is LGHNA, CDR2 YSLEER, per germline. CDR3 region: CASSQESGAPYEQYF. The CDR3 nucleotides are TGCGCCAGCAGCCAAGAGTCAGGGGCCCCCTACGAGCAGTACTTC.